The clone carrying this TCR beta chain was recorded a few times. This record comes from a study of blood T cells in healthy people across ages. The CDR3 covers 16 residues. V lost 4 bases to trimming and J lost 0 bases; unmatched junction nucleotides: 3. Per germline, CDR1 SGHRS and CDR2 YFSETQ. Together with a sample-barcoded 5' primer, a J-beta primer mix was included in a second PCR lasting about 6 to 12 cycles. MiXCR, run by TCRdb on the 5' RACE reads, gives a single entry per CDR3 protein. The table lists 600,000 to 800,000 distinct CDR3 sequences, 40% to 65% of them singletons. Peripheral blood samples of roughly 9.8 milliliters were drawn from each donor. Extractions gave at least 5.5 micrograms of total RNA per sample.

The source is an elderly woman in good health. The chain has TRBV5-1 and TRBJ2-3; 12 bases agree with TRBD2. The material sequenced was blood. DNA for the CDR3: TGCGCCAGCAGCGACGGGACTAGCGGGAGCACAGATACGCAGTATTTT. Protein sequence: CASSDGTSGSTDTQYF. The full variable domain, its missing parts supplied by reference TRBV5-1 and TRBJ2-3, is KAGVTQTPRYLIKTRGQQVTLSCSPISGHRSVSWYQQTPGQGLQFLFEYFSETQRNKGNFPGRFSGRQFSNSRSEMNVSTLELGDSALYLCASSDGTSGSTDTQYFGPGTRLTVL.